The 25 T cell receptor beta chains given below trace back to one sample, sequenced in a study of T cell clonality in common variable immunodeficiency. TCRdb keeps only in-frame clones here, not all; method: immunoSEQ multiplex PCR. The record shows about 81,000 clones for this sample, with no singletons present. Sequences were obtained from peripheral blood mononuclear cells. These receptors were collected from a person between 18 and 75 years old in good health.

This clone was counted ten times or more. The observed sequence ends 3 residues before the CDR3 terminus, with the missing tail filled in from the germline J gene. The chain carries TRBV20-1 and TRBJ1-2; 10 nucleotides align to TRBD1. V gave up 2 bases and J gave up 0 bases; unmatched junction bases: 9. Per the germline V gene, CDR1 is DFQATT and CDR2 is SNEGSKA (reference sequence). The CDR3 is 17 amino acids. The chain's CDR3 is CSARTGTGDKANYGYTF. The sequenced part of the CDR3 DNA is TGCAGTGCTAGAACTGGGACAGGGGACAAAGCTAACTATGGC.

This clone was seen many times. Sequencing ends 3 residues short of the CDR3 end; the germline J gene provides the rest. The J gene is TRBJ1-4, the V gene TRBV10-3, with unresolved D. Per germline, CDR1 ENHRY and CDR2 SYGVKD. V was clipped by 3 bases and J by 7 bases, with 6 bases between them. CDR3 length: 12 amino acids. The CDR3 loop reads CAISEQFEKLFF. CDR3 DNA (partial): TGTGCCATCAGTGAACAGTTTGAAAAA.

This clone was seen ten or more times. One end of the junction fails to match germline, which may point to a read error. CDR3 bases read: TGCGCCAGCAGCCAAGATAGCAACGAG. Encoded protein: CASSQDSNE. The entire CDR3 is CASSQDSNEQYF. The chain employs TRBV4-2 and TRBJ2-7; D remains ambiguous. The read terminates 3 residues ahead of where the CDR3 ends, so the germline J gene completes it. The length of the CDR3 is 12 residues. CDR1 and CDR2 (germline): LGHNA, YNFKEQ.

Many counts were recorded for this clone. CDR3 DNA, as far as it was read: TGCAGTGCTAGAGCGTACTCCCGCTACGAG. Residues: CSARAYSRYE. The full-length CDR3 reads as CSARAYSRYEQYF. The chain uses TRBV20-1 and TRBJ2-7; D is unresolved. The read ends 3 residues early relative to the CDR3; the germline J gene fills the gap. The CDR3 is 13 amino acids. The germline V gene has CDR1 DFQATT and CDR2 SNEGSKA (reference sequence). Trimming pared 1 base from V and 3 bases from J, leaving 10 bases between.

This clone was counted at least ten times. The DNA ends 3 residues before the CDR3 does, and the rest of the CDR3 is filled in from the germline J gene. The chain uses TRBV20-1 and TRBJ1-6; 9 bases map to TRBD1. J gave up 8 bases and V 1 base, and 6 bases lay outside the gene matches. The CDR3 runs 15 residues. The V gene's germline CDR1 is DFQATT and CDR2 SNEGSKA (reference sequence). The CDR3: CSARAPGQGYSPLHF. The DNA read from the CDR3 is TGCAGTGCTAGAGCACCGGGACAGGGTTATTCACCC.

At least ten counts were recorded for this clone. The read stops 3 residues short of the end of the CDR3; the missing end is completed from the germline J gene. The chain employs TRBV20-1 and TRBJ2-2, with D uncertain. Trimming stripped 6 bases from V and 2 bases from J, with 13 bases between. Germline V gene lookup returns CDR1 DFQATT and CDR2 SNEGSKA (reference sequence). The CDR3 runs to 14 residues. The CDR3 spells CSASSGYNTGELFF. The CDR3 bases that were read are TGCAGTGCATCCTCAGGTTACAACACCGGGGAG.

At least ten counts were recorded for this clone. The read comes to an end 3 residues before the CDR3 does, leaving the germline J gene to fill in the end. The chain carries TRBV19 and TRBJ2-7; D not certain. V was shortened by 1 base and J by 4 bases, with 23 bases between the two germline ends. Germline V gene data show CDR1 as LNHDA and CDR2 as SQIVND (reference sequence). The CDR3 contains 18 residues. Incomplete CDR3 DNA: TGTGCCAGTAGTATAGTGTGTTTTGACCTAGTGCGGCGGTACGAG. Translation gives CASSIVCFDLVRRYE. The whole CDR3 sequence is CASSIVCFDLVRRYEQYF.

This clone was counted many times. The CDR3 sequence is CSANTGTGGYEQYF. The CDR3 bases that were read are TGCAGTGCTAACACCGGGACAGGGGGCTACGAG. The rearrangement links TRBV20-1 to TRBJ2-7, with 11 nucleotides matching TRBD1. The read stops 3 residues short of the end of the CDR3; the missing end is completed from the germline J gene. V shed 4 bases and J 3 bases; nucleotides not matched to a gene: 5. The CDR3 is made up of 14 amino acids. Germline CDR1 and CDR2: DFQATT and SNEGSKA (reference sequence).

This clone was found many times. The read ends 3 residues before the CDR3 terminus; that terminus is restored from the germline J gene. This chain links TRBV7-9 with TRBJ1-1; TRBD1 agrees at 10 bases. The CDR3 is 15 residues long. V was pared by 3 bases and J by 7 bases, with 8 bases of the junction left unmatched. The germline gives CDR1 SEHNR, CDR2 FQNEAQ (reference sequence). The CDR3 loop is CASSFPGQGFFEAFF. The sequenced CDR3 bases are TGTGCCAGCAGCTTTCCGGGACAGGGGTTTTTTGAA.

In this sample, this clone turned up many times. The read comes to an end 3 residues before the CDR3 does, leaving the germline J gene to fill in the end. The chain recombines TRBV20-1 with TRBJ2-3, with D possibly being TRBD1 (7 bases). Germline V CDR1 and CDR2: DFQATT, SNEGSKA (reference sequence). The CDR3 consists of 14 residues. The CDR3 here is CSAVRDSTRGTQYF. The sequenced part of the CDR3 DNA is TGCAGTGCCGTCCGGGACAGCACACGGGGGACG.

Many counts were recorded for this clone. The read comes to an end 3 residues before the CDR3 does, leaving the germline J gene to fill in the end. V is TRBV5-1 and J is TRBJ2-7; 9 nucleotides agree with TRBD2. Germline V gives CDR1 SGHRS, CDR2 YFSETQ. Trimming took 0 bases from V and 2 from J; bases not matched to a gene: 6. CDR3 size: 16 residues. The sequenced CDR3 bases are TGCGCCAGCAGCTTGGCCGCTGCTAGCGGGACCTACGAG. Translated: CASSLAAASGTYE. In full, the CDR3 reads CASSLAAASGTYEQYF.

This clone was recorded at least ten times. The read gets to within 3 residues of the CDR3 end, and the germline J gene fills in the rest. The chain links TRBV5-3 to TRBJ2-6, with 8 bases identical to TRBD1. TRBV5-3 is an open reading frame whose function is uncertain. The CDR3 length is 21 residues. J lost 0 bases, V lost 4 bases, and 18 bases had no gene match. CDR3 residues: CARSQQDRGSLPPSGANVLTF. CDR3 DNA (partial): TGTGCCAGAAGCCAGCAAGACAGGGGATCACTTCCTCCCTCTGGGGCCAACGTC.

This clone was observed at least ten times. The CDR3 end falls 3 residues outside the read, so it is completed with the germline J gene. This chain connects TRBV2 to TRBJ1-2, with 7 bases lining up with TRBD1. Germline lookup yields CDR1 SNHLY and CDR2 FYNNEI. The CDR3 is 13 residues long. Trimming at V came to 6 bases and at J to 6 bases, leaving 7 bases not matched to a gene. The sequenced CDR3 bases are TGTGCCAGCAGACCTGACAGGGAGGATGGC. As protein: CASRPDREDG. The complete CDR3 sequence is CASRPDREDGYTF.

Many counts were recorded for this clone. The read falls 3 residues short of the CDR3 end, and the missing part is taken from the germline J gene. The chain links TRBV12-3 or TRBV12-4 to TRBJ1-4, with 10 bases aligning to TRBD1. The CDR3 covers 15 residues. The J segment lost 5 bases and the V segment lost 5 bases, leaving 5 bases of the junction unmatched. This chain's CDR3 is CASSPGTGVNEKLFF. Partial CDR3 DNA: TGTGCCAGCAGTCCAGGGACAGGGGTAAATGAAAAA.

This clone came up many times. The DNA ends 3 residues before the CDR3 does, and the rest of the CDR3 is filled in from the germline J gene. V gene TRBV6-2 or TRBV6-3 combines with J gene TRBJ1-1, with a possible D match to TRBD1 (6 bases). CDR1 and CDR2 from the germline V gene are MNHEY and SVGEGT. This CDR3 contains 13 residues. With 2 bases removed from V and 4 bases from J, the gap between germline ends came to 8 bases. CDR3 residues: CASSYKGGTEAFF. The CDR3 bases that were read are TGTGCCAGCAGTTACAAAGGGGGCACTGAA.

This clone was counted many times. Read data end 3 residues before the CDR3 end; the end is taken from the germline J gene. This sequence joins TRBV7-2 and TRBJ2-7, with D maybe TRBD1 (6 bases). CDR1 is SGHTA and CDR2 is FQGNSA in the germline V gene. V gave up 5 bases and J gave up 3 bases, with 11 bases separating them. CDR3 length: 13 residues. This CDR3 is CASSPGRGYEQYF. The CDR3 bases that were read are TGTGCCAGCAGCCCCGGCAGGGGCTACGAG.

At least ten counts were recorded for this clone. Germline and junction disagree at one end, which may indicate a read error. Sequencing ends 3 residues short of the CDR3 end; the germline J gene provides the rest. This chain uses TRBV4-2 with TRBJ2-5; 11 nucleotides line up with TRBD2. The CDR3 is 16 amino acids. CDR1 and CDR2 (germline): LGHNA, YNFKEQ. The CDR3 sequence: CASSQGTSGVGETQYF. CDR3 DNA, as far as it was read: TGCGCCAGCAGCCAAGGGACTAGCGGTGTGGGGGAGACC.

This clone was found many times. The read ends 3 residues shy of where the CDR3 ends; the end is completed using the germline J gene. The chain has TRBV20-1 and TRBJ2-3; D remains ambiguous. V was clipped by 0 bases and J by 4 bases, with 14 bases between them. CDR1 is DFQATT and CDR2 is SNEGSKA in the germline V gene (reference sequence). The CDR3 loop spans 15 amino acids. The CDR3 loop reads CSARDQSSRPDTQYF. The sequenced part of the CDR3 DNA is TGCAGTGCTAGAGATCAAAGTTCTAGACCAGATACG.

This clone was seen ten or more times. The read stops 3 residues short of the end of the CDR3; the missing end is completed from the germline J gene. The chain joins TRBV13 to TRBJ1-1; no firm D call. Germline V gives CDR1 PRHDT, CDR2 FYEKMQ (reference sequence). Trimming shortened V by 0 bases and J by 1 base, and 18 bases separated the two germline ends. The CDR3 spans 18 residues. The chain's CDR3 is CASSLGYDRRFENTEAFF. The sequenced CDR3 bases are TGTGCCAGCAGCTTAGGTTACGATCGCAGGTTTGAGAACACTGAA.

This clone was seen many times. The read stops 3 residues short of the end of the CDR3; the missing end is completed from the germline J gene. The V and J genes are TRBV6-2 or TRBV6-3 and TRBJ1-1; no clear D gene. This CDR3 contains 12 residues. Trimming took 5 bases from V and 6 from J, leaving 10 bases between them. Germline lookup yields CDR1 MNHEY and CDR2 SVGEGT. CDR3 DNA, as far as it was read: TGTGCCAGCAGTCGGGGAGTTCCTGAA. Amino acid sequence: CASSRGVPE. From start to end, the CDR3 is CASSRGVPEAFF.

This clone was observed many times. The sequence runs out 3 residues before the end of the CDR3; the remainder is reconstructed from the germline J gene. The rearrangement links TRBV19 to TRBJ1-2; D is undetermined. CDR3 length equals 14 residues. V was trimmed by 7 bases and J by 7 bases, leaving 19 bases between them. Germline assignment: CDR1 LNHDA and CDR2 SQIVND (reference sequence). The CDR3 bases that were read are TGTGCCAGTAAGCTGCACGGCTCTGAGGGTGGC. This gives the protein CASKLHGSEGG. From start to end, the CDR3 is CASKLHGSEGGYTF.

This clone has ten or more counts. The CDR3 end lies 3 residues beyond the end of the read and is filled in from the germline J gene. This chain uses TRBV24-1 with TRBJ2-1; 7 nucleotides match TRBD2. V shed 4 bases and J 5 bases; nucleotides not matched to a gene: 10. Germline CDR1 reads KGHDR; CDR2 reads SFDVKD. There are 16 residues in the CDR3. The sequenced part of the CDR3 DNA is TGTGCCACCAGTGACACCAGGTTGGCGGGAGACAATGAG. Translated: CATSDTRLAGDNE. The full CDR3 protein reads CATSDTRLAGDNEQFF.

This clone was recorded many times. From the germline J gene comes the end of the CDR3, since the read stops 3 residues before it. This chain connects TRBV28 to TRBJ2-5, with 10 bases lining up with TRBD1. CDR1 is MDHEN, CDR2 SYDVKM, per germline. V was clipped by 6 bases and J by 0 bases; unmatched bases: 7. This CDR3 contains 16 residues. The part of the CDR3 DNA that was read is TGTGCCAGCAGCGTAGGGACAGGGGCTAACCAAGAGACC. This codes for CASSVGTGANQET. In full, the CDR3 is CASSVGTGANQETQYF.

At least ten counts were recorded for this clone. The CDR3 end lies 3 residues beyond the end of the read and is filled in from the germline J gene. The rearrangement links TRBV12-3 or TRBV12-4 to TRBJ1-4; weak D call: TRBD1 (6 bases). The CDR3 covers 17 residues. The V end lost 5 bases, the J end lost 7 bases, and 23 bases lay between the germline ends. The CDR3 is CASSPLGVGGEAEKLFF. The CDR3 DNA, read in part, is TGTGCCAGCAGTCCCCTAGGGGTAGGGGGTGAGGCTGAAAAA.

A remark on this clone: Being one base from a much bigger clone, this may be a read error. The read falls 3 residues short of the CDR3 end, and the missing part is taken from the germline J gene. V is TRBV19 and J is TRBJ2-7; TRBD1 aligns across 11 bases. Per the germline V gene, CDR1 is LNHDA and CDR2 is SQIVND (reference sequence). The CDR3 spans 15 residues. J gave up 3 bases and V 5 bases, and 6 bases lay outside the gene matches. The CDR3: CASSRTGGGNYEQYF. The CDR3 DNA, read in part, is TGTGCCAGTAGTCGGACAGGGGGCGGGAACTACGAG.